This entry is about one T cell receptor (beta chain). The sample comes from a study of T cell responses to AZD1222 COVID-19 vaccine. TCRdb's table, derived via immunoSEQ multiplex PCR, lists solely in-frame clones and lacks some. The sample carries some 150,000 clones, roughly 88% recorded once. The germline V gene encodes CDR1 SGHTS and CDR2 YDEGEE. The CDR3 length is 13 residues. With V trimmed by 6 bases and J by 5 bases, 5 bases remained unmatched. The sample in question was peripheral blood, obtained 28 days after the second AZD1222 dose. The chain recombines TRBV5-8 with TRBJ1-5; 7 positions agree with TRBD1. The clonotype was recovered from an adult who received the AZD1222 COVID-19 vaccine. The CDR3 nucleotides are TGTGCCAGCATAGGACAGGCGTATCAGCCCCAGCATTTT. Protein sequence: CASIGQAYQPQHF.